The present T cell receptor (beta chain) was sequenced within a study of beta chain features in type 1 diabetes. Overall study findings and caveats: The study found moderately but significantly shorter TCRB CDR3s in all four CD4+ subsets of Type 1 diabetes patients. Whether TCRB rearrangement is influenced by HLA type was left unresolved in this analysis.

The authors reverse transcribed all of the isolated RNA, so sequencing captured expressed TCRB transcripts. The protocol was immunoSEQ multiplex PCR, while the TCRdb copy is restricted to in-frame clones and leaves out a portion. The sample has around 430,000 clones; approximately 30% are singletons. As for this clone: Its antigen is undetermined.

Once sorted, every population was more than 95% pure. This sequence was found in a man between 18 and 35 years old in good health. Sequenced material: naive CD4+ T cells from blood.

The CDR3 here is CASSLRSGLGANVLTF. For the CDR3, the DNA is TGTGCCAGCAGTCTAAGATCGGGGCTAGGGGCCAACGTCCTGACTTTC. This chain links TRBV27 with TRBJ2-6; D could derive from TRBD1 or TRBD2 (5 bases each). The germline CDR1 and CDR2 sequences are MNHEY and SMNVEV (reference sequence). The CDR3 extends over 16 amino acids. V was trimmed by 5 bases and J by 4 bases, leaving 15 bases between them.